This passage covers 18 T cell receptor beta chains from one sample sequenced in a study of response to subunit inactivated influenza vaccine (dated by TCRdb to between 2018 and 2020). The library relied on RT-PCR. The instrument given in TCRdb is Illumina HiSeq 2500. TCRdb redid the processing of the public reads, applying fastp at Q25 and MiXCR, and retained in-frame beta chains. Merged by CDR3 protein, the rows form single entries marked with the most common genes and DNA. The sample has roughly 540,000 distinct CDR3 sequences on record, less than 25% of them singletons. In total, the top ten clones hold 2.5% to 3.5% of the sample. Separately, the same data were catalogued under a study of T cells expressing NK-cell markers. As noted in the second study: TCR beta cDNA libraries were prepared using 5'RACE template switching, which introduced a universal primer site and unique molecular identifiers.

Specimen: CD4+ T cells sorted from PBMCs, collected about 11 days after vaccination. Every receptor here comes from a man aged 45-65 years who received an inactivated influenza vaccine. Donor details come from another sample of the same person, matched by shared clones.

The chain combines TRBV20-1 with TRBJ2-1, with D tentatively TRBD1 or TRBD2 (5 bases each). CDR1 is DFQATT, CDR2 SNEGSKA, per germline (reference sequence). This CDR3 is built from 13 residues. V dropped 5 bases and J dropped 7 bases, with 15 bases sitting between them. The CDR3 coding sequence is TGCAGTGCTCCTACTAGTTGGGGGAATGAGCAGTTCTTC. It is translated as CSAPTSWGNEQFF.

A few counts support this clonotype. The rearrangement joins TRBV9 to TRBJ2-1; perhaps TRBD2 as D (5 bases). Trimming took off 0 bases at V and 2 bases at J, with 12 bases between the two ends. CDR1 SGDLS and CDR2 YYNGEE come from the germline V gene. This CDR3 has 16 residues. CDR3 DNA sequence: TGTGCCAGCAGCGTAGCCCCGGGAAGGACCTACAATGAGCAGTTCTTC. Amino acid sequence: CASSVAPGRTYNEQFF. The full variable domain, its missing parts supplied by reference TRBV9 and TRBJ2-1, is DSGVTQTPKHLITATGQRVTLRCSPRSGDLSVYWYQQSLDQGLQFLIQYYNGEERAKGNILERFSAQQFPDLHSELNLSSLELGDSALYFCASSVAPGRTYNEQFFGPGTRLTVL.

Only a few counts were recorded for this clonotype. The chain joins TRBV12-3 or TRBV12-4 to TRBJ1-6; D is unclear. CDR3 length: 12 residues. Trimming removed 2 bases at V and 13 bases at J, with 9 bases between. Here the CDR3 reads CASSLNGQPLHF. DNA of the CDR3: TGTGCCAGCAGTTTAAATGGGCAGCCCCTCCACTTT.

The rearrangement joins TRBV6-1 to TRBJ1-2; TRBD1 matches 8 bases. V shed 6 bases, J shed 3 bases, and the junction held 3 bases outside the gene matches. The CDR3 is 13 residues long. The germline V gene encodes CDR1 MNHNS and CDR2 SASEGT. Written as DNA, the CDR3 is TGTGCCAGCAGCAGGGGGCCGTACTATGGCTACACCTTC. Its protein is CASSRGPYYGYTF.

Here the CDR3 DNA reads TGTGCCAGCAGGAGGTTAGGGGAGCTGTTTTTT. Encoded protein: CASRRLGELFF. The rearrangement links TRBV7-2 to TRBJ2-2; D is unresolved. The CDR3 runs 11 residues. Germline loops: CDR1 SGHTA, CDR2 FQGNSA. V gave up 6 bases and J gave up 8 bases, with 7 bases separating them.

The chain links TRBV20-1 to TRBJ2-7, with 9 nucleotides matching TRBD1. This CDR3 comprises 14 residues. Losses at the gene ends were 4 bases for V and 6 bases for J; bases not matched to a gene: 10. The V gene's germline CDR1 is DFQATT and CDR2 SNEGSKA (reference sequence). The CDR3 DNA is TGCAGTGCTATAACGACAGGGGGGGACGGCGAGCAGTACTTC. Translating it yields CSAITTGGDGEQYF.

The V gene is TRBV10-3, the J gene TRBJ1-1, with unresolved D. The germline V gene encodes CDR1 ENHRY and CDR2 SYGVKD. With 2 bases removed from V and 4 bases from J, the gap between germline ends came to 5 bases. The CDR3 runs to 12 residues. CDR3 sequence: CAISERSTEAFF. Written as DNA, the CDR3 is TGTGCCATCAGTGAGCGGAGCACTGAAGCTTTCTTT.

The CDR3 region has the DNA TGCGCCAGCAGTGTCTCGCGGGGGGACTCCTACAATGAGCAGTTCTTC. Translated, it gives CASSVSRGDSYNEQFF. The J gene is TRBJ2-1, the V gene TRBV10-2; 8 bases match TRBD2. The CDR3 is 16 amino acids. With 4 bases clipped from V and 0 bases from J, the junction kept 5 bases outside the gene matches. The V gene's germline CDR1 is WSHSY and CDR2 SAAADI.

A few counts support this clonotype. V is TRBV20-1 and J is TRBJ2-4; D may be TRBD2 (6 bases). Trimming took 5 bases from V and 4 from J, leaving 15 bases between them. Germline CDR1 is DFQATT and CDR2 is SNEGSKA (reference sequence). The CDR3 is made up of 14 amino acids. CDR3 protein: CSAAPGLAKNIQYF. The CDR3 DNA sequence: TGCAGTGCTGCACCGGGACTCGCTAAAAACATTCAGTACTTC.

This clonotype came up a few times. The V and J genes are TRBV7-2 and TRBJ1-5, with D unresolved. Looked up from germline, CDR1 is SGHTA and CDR2 is FQGNSA. V lost 5 bases and J lost 6, with 17 bases in between. CDR3 length: 15 amino acids. CDR3 nucleotide sequence: TGTGCCAGCAGCCTAAGTCCCCTCGGGTCTCAGCCCCAGCATTTT. This sequence encodes CASSLSPLGSQPQHF.

The chain has TRBV24-1 and TRBJ2-1; maybe TRBD1 (6 bases). The CDR3 contains 15 residues. Germline loops: CDR1 KGHDR, CDR2 SFDVKD. The V end lost 6 bases, the J end lost 3 bases, and 14 bases lay between the germline ends. The CDR3, as DNA: TGTGCCACCAGTATAGGGGGTTCCGACTACAATGAGCAGTTCTTC. This codes for CATSIGGSDYNEQFF.

This clonotype turned up a few times. The chain couples TRBV5-6 to TRBJ1-1; no reliable D call. Trimming removed 4 bases from V and 4 bases from J, with 14 bases in between. This CDR3 has 14 amino acids. CDR1 is SGHDT, CDR2 YYEEEE, per germline. The CDR3 is CASSVNLLATEAFF. DNA of the CDR3: TGTGCCAGCAGCGTGAACCTCCTGGCCACTGAAGCTTTCTTT.

This clonotype was recorded a few times. A read error is likely, as this CDR3 ends without the conserved phenylalanine or tryptophan. The chain joins TRBV20-1 to TRBJ2-2; the D is unclear. V lost 1 base and J lost 2, with 8 bases in between. This CDR3 comprises 14 residues. Germline V gene lookup returns CDR1 DFQATT and CDR2 SNEGSKA (reference sequence). CDR3 sequence: CSARAPVNTGELFI. The CDR3 DNA follows: TGCAGTGCTAGAGCCCCCGTAAACACCGGGGAGCTGTTTATT.

This clonotype was found many times. The V and J genes are TRBV18 and TRBJ2-2; TRBD1 aligns across 7 bases. In germline, CDR1 is KGHSH, CDR2 LQKENI. This CDR3 comprises 14 residues. V shed 3 bases and J 4 bases; nucleotides not matched to a gene: 2. The DNA of the CDR3 is TGTGCCAGCTCACCTTCAGGGGGCACCGGGGAGCTGTTTTTT. This sequence encodes CASSPSGGTGELFF.

This clonotype was observed a few times. This sequence joins TRBV4-3 and TRBJ2-2; D uncertain. Germline CDR1 is LGHNA and CDR2 is YSLEER. The CDR3 covers 14 residues. Trimming cost V 0 bases and J 4 bases, with 6 bases left between them. The CDR3 DNA reads as TGCGCCAGCAGCCAAGAGGCCCTCACCGGGGAGCTGTTTTTT. Amino acids: CASSQEALTGELFF.

The genes are TRBV20-1 and TRBJ1-1; maybe TRBD1 (6 bases). Germline lookup yields CDR1 DFQATT and CDR2 SNEGSKA (reference sequence). There are 14 residues in the CDR3. The V end lost 3 bases, the J end lost 7 bases, and 18 bases lay between the germline ends. This CDR3 is CSARGEWGRDEAFF. The CDR3 coding sequence is TGCAGTGCTAGGGGGGAATGGGGGCGCGATGAAGCTTTCTTT.

This clonotype came up a few times. V is TRBV5-6 and J is TRBJ2-5; D remains ambiguous. V lost 3 bases, J lost 1 base, and 16 bases lay in between. Germline V lookup: CDR1 SGHDT, CDR2 YYEEEE. The CDR3 covers 16 residues. CDR3 DNA sequence: TGTGCCAGCAGCTCCCCAGGTGAAGCTACCCAAGAGACCCAGTACTTC. Amino acid sequence: CASSSPGEATQETQYF.

The chain combines TRBV20-1 with TRBJ2-3; TRBD2 matches at 10 bases. The trim removed 0 bases at V and 5 bases at J, leaving 5 bases unmatched. The CDR3 is 15 residues long. From germline, CDR1 is DFQATT and CDR2 SNEGSKA (reference sequence). The CDR3: CSARERLAGLDTQYF. The CDR3 bases are TGCAGTGCTAGAGAGAGACTAGCGGGCTTAGATACGCAGTATTTT.